Sequencing of this T cell receptor beta chain was carried out in a study of T cell changes during pregnancy in multiple sclerosis. The table came from immunoSEQ multiplex PCR; TCRdb's copy has only in-frame clones and leaves some out. Among about 98,000 clones listed, 92% were seen once. Germline CDR1 and CDR2: SGHRS and YFSETQ. This CDR3 has 15 residues. Trimming pared 0 bases from V and 0 bases from J, leaving 7 bases between. The clonotype was recovered from a female donor in good health, enrolled as a control in a pregnancy study. Sequences were derived from peripheral blood, sampled after pregnancy. The V gene is TRBV5-1, the J gene TRBJ1-5; no definite D call. This CDR3 reads CASSLDGDSNQPQHF. CDR3 sequence (DNA): TGCGCCAGCAGCTTGGACGGGGATAGCAATCAGCCCCAGCATTTT.